The 5 T cell receptor beta chains presented below share a single source sample, sequenced in a study of Graves' ophthalmopathy and Graves' hyperthyroidism. For repertoire sequencing, the TCR beta CDR3 regions were amplified from RNA transcripts. HTBI primers were employed in first-round RT-PCR, then a second-round multiplex PCR followed. TCRdb analysed the multiplex PCR reads with MiXCR anew, one entry per CDR3 protein. Found here are about 620,000 distinct CDR3 sequences, around a fifth of them singletons; the top ten hold about 6.6%. The specimen was peripheral blood. These receptors were taken from a woman under 30 with stable Graves' hyperthyroidism. Some clones in this sample may be carry-over from other donors' samples.

This clonotype was observed many times. The chain combines TRBV6-2 or TRBV6-3 with TRBJ2-7, with D possibly called TRBD1 or TRBD2 (5 bases each). This CDR3 region has 13 residues. Trimming shortened V by 5 bases and J by 4 bases, and 12 bases separated the two germline ends. Germline lookup yields CDR1 MNHEY and CDR2 SVGEGT. For the CDR3, the DNA is TGTGCCAGCAGTCGAACTTGGGGGTACGAGCAGTACTTC. Translating it yields CASSRTWGYEQYF.

This clonotype was counted at least ten times. The V and J genes are TRBV5-4 and TRBJ1-1; 12 positions agree with TRBD1. The V and J ends lost 4 bases and 3 bases, in that order; junction bases with no gene match: 4. This CDR3 has 15 amino acids. Germline CDR1 reads SGHNT; CDR2 reads YYREEE (reference sequence). CDR3: CASSPGQGADTEAFF. The CDR3, as DNA: TGTGCCAGCAGCCCGGGACAGGGGGCGGACACTGAAGCTTTCTTT.

This clonotype has at least ten counts. The chain uses TRBV7-2 and TRBJ2-7; TRBD2 might be the D (7 bases). The CDR3 is made up of 14 amino acids. V lost 2 bases, J lost 2 bases, and 10 bases lay in between. The germline CDR1 and CDR2 sequences are SGHTA and FQGNSA. Here the CDR3 DNA reads TGTGCCAGCAGCTTAAAGGGGGGGACCTACGAGCAGTACTTC. As protein: CASSLKGGTYEQYF.

In its sample, this clonotype was seen a few times. The J gene is TRBJ2-5, the V gene TRBV6-1, with 7 bases matching TRBD1. The germline CDR1 and CDR2 sequences are MNHNS and SASEGT. V gave up 6 bases and J gave up 5 bases; unmatched junction bases: 9. The CDR3 has 14 amino acids. The CDR3 sequence is CASSSQGTRETQYF. CDR3 bases: TGTGCCAGCAGCTCACAGGGGACGAGGGAGACCCAGTACTTC.

The chain employs TRBV30 and TRBJ2-2; no clear D. The CDR3 is 12 residues long. Germline lookup yields CDR1 GTSNPN and CDR2 SVGIG (reference sequence). Trimming pared 4 bases from V and 6 bases from J, leaving 9 bases between. CDR3 bases: TGTGCCTGGACGCCCGACGCCGGGGAGCTGTTTTTT. It is translated as CAWTPDAGELFF.